Following are 22 T cell receptor beta chains from one sample sequenced in a study of T cells in Graves' hyperthyroidism and ophthalmopathy. Template material for amplifying TCR beta CDR3 regions consisted of RNA transcripts. In the first-round RT-PCR of the TCR CDR3, the HTBI primer set was used. TCRdb reprocessed the multiplex PCR reads with MiXCR, giving one entry per CDR3 protein. The table lists a few hundred thousand distinct CDR3 sequences, around 16% of them singletons. Input material: blood. The origin of the receptors is a woman between 18 and 30 years old with Graves' hyperthyroidism that later progressed to Graves' ophthalmopathy.

This clonotype came up a few times. The chain joins TRBV18 to TRBJ1-4, with a weak D call TRBD1 (5 bases). Between the trimmed V and J ends, which lost 3 bases and 8 bases, there was a span of 16 bases. The length of the CDR3 is 15 residues. CDR1 KGHSH and CDR2 LQKENI come from the germline V gene. Here the CDR3 reads CASSPSLGAREKLFF. The CDR3 coding sequence is TGTGCCAGCTCACCGTCTCTTGGGGCGAGGGAAAAACTGTTTTTT.

This clonotype was seen at least ten times. This chain joins TRBV7-2 and TRBJ2-7; tentatively, D is TRBD2 (5 bases). CDR3 size: 13 residues. Germline values: CDR1 SGHTA, CDR2 FQGNSA. V was trimmed by 8 bases and J by 0 bases, leaving 11 bases between them. CDR3: CASRLGGSYEQYF. In DNA form, the CDR3 reads TGTGCCAGCCGATTAGGAGGCTCCTACGAGCAGTACTTC.

The rearrangement uses TRBV19 and TRBJ2-1, with 13 bases fitting TRBD2. The germline V gene encodes CDR1 LNHDA and CDR2 SQIVND (reference sequence). J was trimmed by 1 base and V by 2 bases; bases with no gene match: 8. CDR3 length: 19 residues. The CDR3 reads CASSITSGRASLSYNEQFF. In DNA form, the CDR3 reads TGTGCCAGTAGTATAACTAGCGGGAGGGCCTCGTTGTCCTACAATGAGCAGTTCTTC.

The V and J genes are TRBV27 and TRBJ1-5; 7 bases are a match to TRBD1. The CDR3 is 14 amino acids. With V trimmed by 5 bases and J by 4 bases, 5 bases remained unmatched. Germline assignment: CDR1 MNHEY and CDR2 SMNVEV (reference sequence). The CDR3 is CASSPGQLNQPQHF. The CDR3 nucleotides read TGTGCCAGCAGTCCGGGACAGCTAAATCAGCCCCAGCATTTT.

This clonotype was counted ten times or more. The V and J genes are TRBV7-8 and TRBJ2-1; D perhaps matches TRBD2 (5 bases). CDR3 length: 14 residues. CDR1 and CDR2 (germline): SGHVS, FQNEAQ. Trimming took off 4 bases at V and 4 bases at J, with 11 bases between the two ends. As DNA, the CDR3 is TGTGCCAGCAGCTGGCCGGGAAAGTACAATGAGCAGTTCTTC. Translated, it gives CASSWPGKYNEQFF.

This clonotype was found many times. The chain recombines TRBV20-1 with TRBJ2-5; D perhaps matches TRBD2 (5 bases). The CDR3 sequence is 17 residues long. The germline gives CDR1 DFQATT, CDR2 SNEGSKA (reference sequence). Trimming took off 0 bases at V and 4 bases at J, with 21 bases between the two ends. The DNA for the CDR3 is TGCAGTGCTAGAGATGAGGGAAAGTCCGCCACGGCAGAGACCCAGTACTTC. This gives the protein CSARDEGKSATAETQYF.

This clonotype was detected many times. The chain links TRBV28 to TRBJ2-7; 9 bases fit TRBD1. Germline assignment: CDR1 MDHEN and CDR2 SYDVKM. V shed 5 bases and J 2 bases; nucleotides not matched to a gene: 4. This CDR3 spans 14 amino acids. DNA for the CDR3: TGTGCCAGCAGTGACCACAGGGGGCCCTACGAGCAGTACTTC. Its translation is CASSDHRGPYEQYF.

This clonotype has more than one count but fewer than ten. The chain links TRBV6-2 or TRBV6-3 to TRBJ1-5; D is possibly TRBD1 (5 bases). Germline CDR1 reads MNHEY; CDR2 reads SVGEGT. Trimming left V 8 bases short and J 6 bases short, with 14 bases between. This CDR3 has 13 amino acids. CDR3 in DNA: TGTGCCAGCGGACAAGCGAGCTTTCAGCCCCAGCATTTT. Its protein product is CASGQASFQPQHF.

The sample holds many counts of this clonotype. The chain couples TRBV3-1 to TRBJ2-7; D ambiguous. This CDR3 is built from 19 residues. Germline V lookup: CDR1 LGHDT, CDR2 YNNKEL (reference sequence). Trimming took 0 bases from V and 1 from J, leaving 22 bases between them. In DNA, the CDR3 is TGTGCCAGCAGCCAAGATCCAGGTCCGGCTAGGTGGGCATCCTACGAGCAGTACTTC. It codes for CASSQDPGPARWASYEQYF.

Comments on this clonotype: A much larger clone sits a single nucleotide away, making a read error possible. The gene calls are TRBV29-1 and TRBJ2-1; D gene unclear. The germline CDR1 and CDR2 sequences are SQVTM and ANQGSEA. The CDR3 totals 14 residues. CDR3 protein: CSVVLRARYNEQLF. The DNA of the CDR3 is TGCAGCGTTGTTCTAAGGGCTCGCTACAATGAGCAGCTCTTC.

This clonotype has ten or more counts. The chain combines TRBV12-3 or TRBV12-4 with TRBJ1-4; D not resolved. Deletions cut 6 bases from V and 7 bases from J, with 12 bases between. This CDR3 has 13 amino acids. CDR3 sequence (DNA): TGTGCCAGCAGGTCCCAACCTTTTGAAAAACTGTTTTTT. Protein product: CASRSQPFEKLFF.

This sequence joins TRBV20-1 and TRBJ1-6; the D gene is possibly TRBD1 (5 bases). Germline V gene sequence: CDR1 DFQATT, CDR2 SNEGSKA (reference sequence). V was shortened by 5 bases and J by 5 bases, with 13 bases between the two germline ends. This CDR3 is built from 14 residues. In DNA form, the CDR3 reads TGCAGTGCTTTGACAGAGCCGGATAATTCACCCCTCCACTTT. This codes for CSALTEPDNSPLHF.

This clonotype has only a few counts. This chain links TRBV7-9 with TRBJ2-1; 7 bases agree with TRBD2. This CDR3 is built from 15 residues. The J segment lost 2 bases and the V segment lost 6 bases, leaving 7 bases of the junction unmatched. The V gene's germline CDR1 is SEHNR and CDR2 FQNEAQ (reference sequence). This CDR3 reads CASSSTSEPYNEQFF. CDR3 nucleotide sequence: TGTGCCAGCAGTTCTACTAGCGAGCCCTACAATGAGCAGTTCTTC.

There are a few counts of this clonotype. This chain joins TRBV27 and TRBJ2-3; TRBD2 matches 13 bases. The CDR3 is 14 residues long. Germline values: CDR1 MNHEY, CDR2 SMNVEV (reference sequence). The trim removed 5 bases at V and 7 bases at J, leaving 3 bases unmatched. The CDR3 loop is CASSLGTSGNTQYF. In DNA form, the CDR3 reads TGTGCCAGCAGTCTAGGGACTAGCGGGAATACGCAGTATTTT.

This clonotype appeared a few times. The chain is built from TRBV15 and TRBJ2-7, with D unclear. Germline CDR1 is LNHNV and CDR2 is YYDKDF (reference sequence). V gave up 5 bases and J gave up 7 bases, with 15 bases separating them. CDR3 size: 13 residues. CDR3 sequence reads: CATSPGLRVEQYF. CDR3 coding DNA: TGTGCCACCAGCCCCGGGCTGCGAGTGGAGCAGTACTTC.

The V call is TRBV15, the J call TRBJ2-7, with unresolved D. Germline assignment: CDR1 LNHNV and CDR2 YYDKDF (reference sequence). The V end lost 0 bases, the J end lost 3 bases, and 9 bases lay between the germline ends. The CDR3 length is 14 residues. The chain's CDR3 is CATSRDHPGYEQYF. In nucleotides, the CDR3 is TGTGCCACCAGCAGAGATCACCCGGGCTACGAGCAGTACTTC.

The chain joins TRBV15 to TRBJ2-7, with D maybe TRBD1 (5 bases). Trimming cost V 1 base and J 2 bases, with 12 bases left between them. The CDR3 has 15 amino acids. Germline values: CDR1 LNHNV, CDR2 YYDKDF (reference sequence). The CDR3 nucleotides read TGTGCCACCAGCAGAGCAACAGGCCCGACCTACGAGCAGTACTTC. This codes for CATSRATGPTYEQYF.

This clonotype was recorded many times. J is TRBJ2-7 and V is TRBV7-8; 10 bases are shared with TRBD2. The germline gives CDR1 SGHVS, CDR2 FQNEAQ. V lost 5 bases, J lost 0 bases, and 7 bases stayed unmatched. This CDR3 spans 16 amino acids. The CDR3 DNA reads as TGTGCCAGCAGCCCCCAACTAGCGGGGTCCTCCTACGAGCAGTACTTC. This codes for CASSPQLAGSSYEQYF. The entire variable domain, with the rest obtained from reference TRBV7-8 and TRBJ2-7, is as follows: GAGVSQSPRYKVAKRGQDVALRCDPISGHVSLFWYQQALGQGPEFLTYFQNEAQLDKSGLPSDRFFAERPEGSVSTLKIQRTQQEDSAVYLCASSPQLAGSSYEQYFGPGTRLTVT.

This clonotype occurred many times. V usage is TRBV27 and J usage is TRBJ2-1; no reliable D call. The CDR3 length is 15 residues. The V gene lost 1 base and the J gene lost 0 bases, with 7 bases spanning the gap. The germline V gene has CDR1 MNHEY and CDR2 SMNVEV (reference sequence). The CDR3 protein is CASSLYPPSYNEQFF. The DNA of the CDR3 is TGTGCCAGCAGTTTATACCCTCCCTCCTACAATGAGCAGTTCTTC.

The table lists this clonotype with many counts. V usage is TRBV2 and J usage is TRBJ1-5, with 9 positions matching TRBD1. CDR1 and CDR2 from the germline V gene are SNHLY and FYNNEI. This CDR3 spans 16 amino acids. The V segment lost 8 bases and the J segment 1 base; nucleotides outside the gene matches: 9. CDR3 amino acids: CASFPGQGRSNQPQHF. In DNA form, the CDR3 reads TGTGCCAGCTTTCCGGGACAGGGAAGGAGCAATCAGCCCCAGCATTTT.

This rearrangement joins TRBV25-1 to TRBJ2-7; D is ambiguous. CDR1 is MGHDK and CDR2 is SYGVNS in the germline V gene. This CDR3 spans 15 amino acids. Trimming cost V 4 bases and J 1 base, with 14 bases left between them. This CDR3 reads CASSVGIFGSYEQYF. The CDR3 DNA follows: TGTGCCAGCAGTGTTGGGATTTTCGGATCCTACGAGCAGTACTTC.

The chain links TRBV6-1 to TRBJ2-6; TRBD2 matches at 9 bases. The germline V gene encodes CDR1 MNHNS and CDR2 SASEGT. The CDR3 has 16 residues. J gave up 2 bases and V 8 bases, and 7 bases lay outside the gene matches. The CDR3 nucleotides read TGTGCCAGCGAGGGCGGGGGGGGCGCTGGGGCCAACGTCCTGACTTTC. Its protein is CASEGGGGAGANVLTF.